This T cell receptor (beta chain) was identified during a study of T-cell reconstitution after alpha-beta-depleted transplantation in children. Many counts were recorded for this clonotype. The germline gives CDR1 MDHEN, CDR2 SYDVKM. The CDR3 spans 15 residues. V lost 4 bases to trimming and J lost 8 bases, with 18 bases between them. This sample's TCRbeta library carried unique molecular identifier barcodes. TCRdb reanalysed the PCR reads using MiXCR and keeps one entry per CDR3 protein. The repertoire consists of hundreds of thousands of distinct CDR3 sequences, with more than 10% occurring once and the leading ten covering roughly 4.3%.

The TCR was taken from a human donor who donated a stem cell graft to a child with Fanconi anemia. Sequencing used PBMCs, obtained from the stem cell graft. The chain is built from TRBV28 and TRBJ1-5; TRBD1 is a possible D gene (5 bases). This CDR3 is CASSSLGPPVKPQHF. The CDR3 nucleotides read TGTGCCAGCAGTTCCTTGGGACCGCCTGTAAAGCCCCAGCATTTT.